The 27 T cell receptor beta chains given below trace back to one sample, sequenced in a study of T cells in Graves' hyperthyroidism and ophthalmopathy. Amplification targeted TCR beta CDR3 regions from RNA transcripts. TCR CDR3 regions were first amplified by RT-PCR with HTBI primers. TCRdb processed the multiplex PCR reads anew with MiXCR; each CDR3 protein has one entry. The table shows hundreds of thousands of distinct CDR3 sequences, with around 13% occurring only once. The sample was blood. The receptors stem from a woman in her 40s with Graves' ophthalmopathy.

The sample holds many counts of this clonotype. The rearrangement links TRBV6-1 to TRBJ2-7; the D gene could be TRBD1 or TRBD2 (5 bases each). The V end lost 7 bases, the J end lost 1 base, and 14 bases lay between the germline ends. CDR1 MNHNS and CDR2 SASEGT come from the germline V gene. CDR3 size: 14 residues. For the CDR3, the DNA is TGTGCCAGCAAGTGGGAAGAGGGGTCCTACGAGCAGTACTTC. It translates to CASKWEEGSYEQYF.

The sample holds many counts of this clonotype. The V gene is TRBV20-1, the J gene TRBJ1-1; possible D gene TRBD1, 5 bases. V lost 0 bases to trimming and J lost 1 base, with 9 bases between them. Germline CDR1 and CDR2: DFQATT and SNEGSKA (reference sequence). The length of the CDR3 is 14 residues. The CDR3 is CSARDQGENTEAFF. CDR3 in DNA: TGCAGTGCTAGAGATCAGGGCGAGAACACTGAAGCTTTCTTT.

The rearrangement joins TRBV2 to TRBJ2-5; D uncertain. The V end was cut by 8 bases, the J end by 1 base, with 11 bases between. Germline loops: CDR1 SNHLY, CDR2 FYNNEI. The CDR3 loop spans 13 amino acids. This CDR3 is CASSPLLQETQYF. The CDR3 DNA reads TGTGCCAGCTCCCCCCTACTCCAAGAGACCCAGTACTTC.

This rearrangement joins TRBV5-1 to TRBJ2-7; D call uncertain. The CDR3 is 13 amino acids. The V gene lost 6 bases and the J gene lost 3 bases, with 13 bases spanning the gap. Germline values: CDR1 SGHRS, CDR2 YFSETQ. Written as DNA, the CDR3 is TGCGCCAGCACTGGCCATTTTAGCTACGAGCAGTACTTC. It specifies CASTGHFSYEQYF.

This clonotype was seen repeatedly, ten times or more. This chain connects TRBV6-5 to TRBJ1-1, with unresolved D. Germline V lookup: CDR1 MNHEY, CDR2 SVGAGI. Trimming removed 4 bases from V and 11 bases from J, with 11 bases in between. The CDR3 covers 11 residues. This CDR3 is CASSFLEEAFF. As DNA, the CDR3 is TGTGCCAGCAGTTTTCTCGAAGAGGCTTTCTTT.

This clonotype has a count of ten or more. The V and J genes are TRBV29-1 and TRBJ2-2; perhaps TRBD1 as D (6 bases). CDR3 size: 15 residues. V was pared by 7 bases and J by 3 bases, with 18 bases between. Germline values: CDR1 SQVTM, CDR2 ANQGSEA. DNA for the CDR3: TGCAGCGCTCGGGCCCGGGACATCTACACCGGGGAGCTGTTTTTT. As protein: CSARARDIYTGELFF.

V is TRBV28 and J is TRBJ2-5; 7 bases agree with TRBD1. Germline lookup yields CDR1 MDHEN and CDR2 SYDVKM. With 4 bases clipped from V and 4 bases from J, the junction kept 6 bases outside the gene matches. The CDR3 is made up of 14 amino acids. The DNA for the CDR3 is TGTGCCAGCAGTTACACAGGGGTGGGAGAGACCCAGTACTTC. Its protein is CASSYTGVGETQYF.

There are many counts of this clonotype. CDR3 residues: CASSLGAKQYF. The CDR3, as DNA: TGTGCCAGCAGCTTAGGGGCAAAGCAGTACTTC. V is TRBV7-9 and J is TRBJ2-7, with unresolved D. Germline-derived CDR1 and CDR2 are SEHNR and FQNEAQ (reference sequence). This CDR3 is 11 amino acids long. The germline V and J ends were trimmed by 1 base and 8 bases, with 6 bases remaining between them.

Ten or more counts support this clonotype. This chain connects TRBV20-1 to TRBJ2-1; 16 bases fit TRBD2. From germline, CDR1 is DFQATT and CDR2 SNEGSKA (reference sequence). The J segment lost 9 bases and the V segment lost 4 bases, leaving 6 bases of the junction unmatched. This CDR3 has 15 residues. CDR3 residues: CSAKGLAGGPGEQFF. The CDR3 DNA follows: TGCAGTGCTAAGGGACTAGCGGGAGGGCCAGGTGAGCAGTTCTTC.

This clonotype was observed a handful of times. A read error may produce the germline difference seen at one junction end. The chain links TRBV28 to TRBJ2-2; maybe TRBD1 (7 bases). CDR3 size: 18 residues. CDR1 MDHEN and CDR2 SYDVKM come from the germline V gene. CDR3: CASSPEGPGQTNTGGLFF. The DNA for the CDR3 is TGTGCCAGCAGTCCCGAAGGTCCGGGACAGACGAACACCGGGGGGCTGTTTTTT.

This clonotype was seen a few times. V usage is TRBV7-2 and J usage is TRBJ2-2; tentative D call: TRBD1 (5 bases). Germline assignment: CDR1 SGHTA and CDR2 FQGNSA. The CDR3 has 14 residues. Trimming pared 5 bases from V and 4 bases from J, leaving 11 bases between. The CDR3 nucleotides read TGTGCCAGCAGCGTCCGACAGAGCACCGGGGAGCTGTTTTTT. Its protein product is CASSVRQSTGELFF.

This clonotype was observed a few times. A much larger clone sits a single nucleotide away, making a read error possible. This sequence joins TRBV2 and TRBJ1-2; 9 bases agree with TRBD1. CDR3 size: 15 residues. Trimming at V came to 8 bases and at J to 9 bases, leaving 16 bases not matched to a gene. CDR1 SNHLY and CDR2 FYNNEI come from the germline V gene. Written as DNA, the CDR3 is TGTGCCAGCGGTTCCTTTGGACAGGGGAGGTATAGCTACACCTTC. As protein: CASGSFGQGRYSYTF.

The sample holds many counts of this clonotype. This chain uses TRBV6-1 with TRBJ2-1; 9 bases are a match to TRBD2. Looked up from germline, CDR1 is MNHNS and CDR2 is SASEGT. The CDR3 contains 15 residues. V was clipped by 3 bases and J by 3 bases; unmatched bases: 3. CDR3 coding DNA: TGTGCCAGCAGTGATCTAGCGGGAAACTACAATGAGCAGTTCTTC. It encodes CASSDLAGNYNEQFF.

The genes are TRBV3-1 and TRBJ1-1, with 9 bases aligning to TRBD1. The CDR3 is 14 amino acids. CDR1 is LGHDT, CDR2 YNNKEL, per germline (reference sequence). The junction had 9 bases not matched to a gene; V was cut back by 6 bases and J by 7 bases. The CDR3 DNA is TGTGCCAGCAGACAGACAGGGGGGGAAATTGAAGCTTTCTTT. Protein sequence: CASRQTGGEIEAFF.

V gene TRBV12-3 or TRBV12-4 combines with J gene TRBJ1-5; the D gene is possibly TRBD1 (6 bases). V was shortened by 6 bases and J by 4 bases, with 13 bases between the two germline ends. This CDR3 is built from 14 residues. CDR3 protein: CASSRGGQNQPQHF. The CDR3 DNA reads as TGTGCCAGCAGCCGAGGTGGACAGAATCAGCCCCAGCATTTT.

This clonotype appeared many times. This chain joins TRBV2 and TRBJ1-5, with D possibly TRBD1 on 6 matching bases. The CDR3 has 16 residues. The germline V gene encodes CDR1 SNHLY and CDR2 FYNNEI. V was shortened by 3 bases and J by 0 bases, with 12 bases between the two germline ends. CDR3 DNA sequence: TGTGCCAGCAGTGAGAGGGGGGACATTAGCAATCAGCCCCAGCATTTT. This codes for CASSERGDISNQPQHF.

V gene TRBV7-9 combines with J gene TRBJ2-4; D possibly uses TRBD1 or TRBD2 (6 bases each). CDR1 is SEHNR and CDR2 is FQNEAQ in the germline V gene (reference sequence). The CDR3 runs to 14 residues. Trimming took 2 bases from V and 4 from J, leaving 9 bases between them. The CDR3 nucleotides are TGTGCCAGCAGCTTAATAGGGGGGAAAAACATTCAGTACTTC. As protein: CASSLIGGKNIQYF. Using reference TRBV7-9 and TRBJ2-4 for the parts outside the CDR3, the full variable domain is DTGVSQNPRHKITKRGQNVTFRCDPISEHNRLYWYRQTLGQGPEFLTYFQNEAQLEKSRLLSDRFSAERPKGSFSTLEIQRTEQGDSAMYLCASSLIGGKNIQYFGAGTRLSVL.

This clonotype was recorded at least ten times. The V gene is TRBV4-1, the J gene TRBJ2-7; D not resolved. The CDR3 sequence is 14 residues long. V lost 2 bases and J lost 6, with 14 bases in between. Germline assignment: CDR1 MGHRA and CDR2 YSYEKL. CDR3 DNA: TGCGCCAGCAGCCAACAGGACGCTACGGGCGAGCAGTACTTC. The encoded protein is CASSQQDATGEQYF.

Comment on this clonotype: One end of the junction fails to match germline, which may point to a read error. The chain employs TRBV20-1 and TRBJ1-2; 9 nucleotides agree with TRBD1. This CDR3 comprises 17 residues. The V gene's germline CDR1 is DFQATT and CDR2 SNEGSKA (reference sequence). CDR3 sequence reads: CSASTPAGTGRRYGHTF. CDR3 bases: TGCAGTGCTTCCACTCCCGCCGGGACAGGGAGAAGGTATGGCCACACCTTC.

The chain uses TRBV13 and TRBJ2-7; TRBD2 agrees at 14 bases. From germline, CDR1 is PRHDT and CDR2 FYEKMQ (reference sequence). The J segment lost 7 bases and the V segment lost 4 bases, leaving 3 bases of the junction unmatched. This CDR3 region has 14 residues. This CDR3 reads CASSSGLAGGEQYF. The CDR3 DNA follows: TGTGCCAGCAGCTCCGGACTAGCGGGGGGTGAGCAGTACTTC.

This clonotype was seen many times. The rearrangement joins TRBV10-1 to TRBJ2-7; TRBD2 aligns across 10 bases. The V gene's germline CDR1 is WNHNN and CDR2 SYGVQD (reference sequence). CDR3 size: 15 residues. After removal of 2 bases from V and 2 bases from J, the junction contained 3 bases not matched to a gene. This CDR3 reads CASSEGLAVPYEQYF. The CDR3 coding sequence is TGCGCCAGCAGTGAGGGACTAGCGGTTCCCTACGAGCAGTACTTC.

The V call is TRBV9, the J call TRBJ2-1, with 7 nucleotides matching TRBD2. V shed 1 base, J shed 0 bases, and the junction held 1 base outside the gene matches. This CDR3 spans 15 amino acids. CDR1 SGDLS and CDR2 YYNGEE come from the germline V gene. CDR3 DNA: TGTGCCAGCAGCGTAACTAGCGCCTCCTACAATGAGCAGTTCTTC. This encodes CASSVTSASYNEQFF.

On this clonotype itself: At one of its ends the junction is not consistent with the germline gene, which may arise from a read error. The rearrangement joins TRBV6-5 to TRBJ1-1, with a weak D call TRBD1 (6 bases). Germline loops: CDR1 MNHEY, CDR2 SVGAGI. The CDR3 has 15 amino acids. The CDR3 sequence: CASSYATPGDTEAFF. The CDR3 DNA sequence: TGTGCCAGCAGTTACGCAACACCGGGGGACACTGAGGCTTTCTTT.

This clonotype came up a few times. The chain's CDR3 is CASSLSSNSGNTIYF. Written as DNA, the CDR3 is TGTGCCAGCAGCTTAAGCAGTAACTCTGGAAACACCATATATTTT. The V and J genes are TRBV7-9 and TRBJ1-3; D ambiguous. Trimming left V 2 bases short and J 0 bases short, with 8 bases between. CDR3 size: 15 residues. Germline CDR1 is SEHNR and CDR2 is FQNEAQ (reference sequence).

This clonotype appeared many times. This chain uses TRBV11-1 with TRBJ2-7; possibly TRBD1 for D (5 bases). Trimming removed 2 bases at V and 7 bases at J, with 12 bases between. This CDR3 contains 13 residues. Germline CDR1 and CDR2: SGHAT and FQDESV (reference sequence). CDR3 in DNA: TGTGCCAGCAGCTTACCGACAGCAAGGGAGCAGTACTTC. Translation: CASSLPTAREQYF.

The chain links TRBV7-2 to TRBJ1-5; D call uncertain. Trimming cost V 1 base and J 3 bases, with 7 bases left between them. The CDR3 consists of 14 residues. Germline V gene data show CDR1 as SGHTA and CDR2 as FQGNSA. The CDR3 loop is CASSLGLDNQPQHF. CDR3 in DNA: TGTGCCAGCAGCTTAGGACTAGACAATCAGCCCCAGCATTTT.

This clonotype turned up a few times. The J gene is TRBJ2-7, the V gene TRBV3-1, with 11 bases lining up with TRBD2. Germline loops: CDR1 LGHDT, CDR2 YNNKEL (reference sequence). The CDR3 is 17 residues long. V shed 4 bases and J 5 bases; nucleotides not matched to a gene: 13. The CDR3 coding sequence is TGTGCCAGCAGCCCGGGGACTAGCGGAAGAGCGAGGGACGAGCAGTACTTC. This encodes CASSPGTSGRARDEQYF.